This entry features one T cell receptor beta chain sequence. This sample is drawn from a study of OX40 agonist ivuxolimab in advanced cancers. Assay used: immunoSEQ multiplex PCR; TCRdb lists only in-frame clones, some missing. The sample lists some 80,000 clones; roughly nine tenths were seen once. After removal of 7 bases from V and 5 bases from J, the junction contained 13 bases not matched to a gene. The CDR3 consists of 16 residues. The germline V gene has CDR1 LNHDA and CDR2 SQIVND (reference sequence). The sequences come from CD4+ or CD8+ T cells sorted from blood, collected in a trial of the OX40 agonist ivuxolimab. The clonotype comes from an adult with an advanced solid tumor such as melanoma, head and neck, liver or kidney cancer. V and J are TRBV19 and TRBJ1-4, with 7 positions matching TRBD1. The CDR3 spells CASTLRGRRGNEKLFF. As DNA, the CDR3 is TGTGCCAGTACCTTGAGGGGGCGTAGGGGAAATGAAAAACTGTTTTTT.